These 10 T cell receptor beta chains were sequenced from one sample in a study of CD8 T cells in ankylosing spondylitis. TCRdb independently ran MiXCR on the 5' RACE reads; one entry per CDR3 protein. The top ten clones hold about 6.5% of a sample with under 300,000 distinct CDR3 sequences, around 9.2% of them seen once. The sample taken for sequencing was blood, either unsorted or a sorted T cell fraction (not recorded which). The source is a male donor with ankylosing spondylitis or in good health (not recorded which).

The chain joins TRBV6-1 to TRBJ2-7; D is perhaps TRBD2 (7 bases). Germline loops: CDR1 MNHNS, CDR2 SASEGT. The CDR3 is 15 amino acids. The V end lost 6 bases, the J end lost 0 bases, and 15 bases lay between the germline ends. The CDR3 region is CASRPGGLASYEQYF. In DNA form, the CDR3 reads TGTGCCAGCAGACCCGGGGGGCTTGCCTCCTACGAGCAGTACTTC.

At least ten counts were recorded for this clonotype. The chain couples TRBV7-2 to TRBJ2-5; D might be TRBD1 or TRBD2, each matching 5 bases. The CDR3 runs to 17 residues. The V end lost 0 bases, the J end lost 5 bases, and 19 bases lay between the germline ends. Germline assignment: CDR1 SGHTA and CDR2 FQGNSA. Here the CDR3 reads CASSLAGTAMKLETQYF. CDR3 sequence (DNA): TGTGCCAGCAGCTTAGCAGGGACGGCGATGAAATTGGAGACCCAGTACTTC.

This clonotype showed up many times. The chain is built from TRBV14 and TRBJ2-1; the D is unclear. Per the germline V gene, CDR1 is SGHDN and CDR2 is FVKESK. Trimming removed 1 base from V and 3 bases from J, with 4 bases in between. CDR3 length: 13 amino acids. The CDR3: CASSQGYYNEQFF. In nucleotides, the CDR3 is TGTGCCAGCAGCCAAGGGTACTACAATGAGCAGTTCTTC.

This clonotype was counted at least ten times. The V and J genes are TRBV12-3 or TRBV12-4 and TRBJ2-3; D not resolved. Trimming shortened V by 7 bases and J by 1 base, and 9 bases separated the two germline ends. This CDR3 comprises 13 residues. For the CDR3, the DNA is TGTGCCAGCACTCGGGCGGGCACAGATACGCAGTATTTT. Amino acid sequence: CASTRAGTDTQYF.

Many counts were recorded for this clonotype. This chain uses TRBV20-1 with TRBJ1-4, with D perhaps matching TRBD1 (6 bases). The germline V gene encodes CDR1 DFQATT and CDR2 SNEGSKA (reference sequence). CDR3 length: 15 residues. V dropped 6 bases and J dropped 8 bases, with 22 bases sitting between them. The DNA of the CDR3 is TGCAGTGCCGCAGATTCGGGGGGCGGTGGCGAAAAACTGTTTTTT. It yields the protein CSAADSGGGGEKLFF.

This clonotype was found a few times. The V and J genes are TRBV5-1 and TRBJ2-7; 10 positions match TRBD2. Germline assignment: CDR1 SGHRS and CDR2 YFSETQ. V shed 4 bases and J 3 bases; nucleotides not matched to a gene: 7. The CDR3 has 15 amino acids. The CDR3, as DNA: TGCGCCAGCAGCGCTCCCGGGACTAGCGACTACGAGCAGTACTTC. Amino acid sequence: CASSAPGTSDYEQYF.

This clonotype was observed at least ten times. The chain couples TRBV2 to TRBJ2-1; tentative D call: TRBD2 (5 bases). The length of the CDR3 is 13 residues. Trimming stripped 1 base from V and 6 bases from J, with 7 bases between. Germline lookup yields CDR1 SNHLY and CDR2 FYNNEI. CDR3 sequence: CASSEVAGNEQFF. DNA for the CDR3: TGTGCCAGCAGTGAAGTTGCGGGCAATGAGCAGTTCTTC.

This clonotype was seen at least ten times. This chain connects TRBV20-1 to TRBJ1-1; D is unclear. Germline CDR1 reads DFQATT; CDR2 reads SNEGSKA (reference sequence). This CDR3 has 12 amino acids. V was trimmed by 5 bases and J by 2 bases, leaving 9 bases between them. CDR3 nucleotides: TGCAGTGCTGGAGGGTCCAACACTGAAGCTTTCTTT. Translation gives CSAGGSNTEAFF.

This clonotype has ten or more counts. The chain uses TRBV3-1 and TRBJ1-5; possibly TRBD1 for D (6 bases). The length of the CDR3 is 13 residues. Germline V CDR1 and CDR2: LGHDT, YNNKEL (reference sequence). V was shortened by 4 bases and J by 6 bases, with 10 bases between the two germline ends. This CDR3 reads CASSPAGAQPQHF. CDR3 bases: TGTGCCAGCAGCCCTGCGGGGGCTCAGCCCCAGCATTTT.

This clonotype was recorded a few times. The chain uses TRBV7-6 and TRBJ2-2; D is uncertain. The length of the CDR3 is 15 residues. Germline V gene sequence: CDR1 SGHVS, CDR2 FNYEAQ. Trimming took 0 bases from V and 2 from J, leaving 7 bases between them. CDR3 DNA sequence: TGTGCCAGCAGCTTAGCGGAACCTAACACCGGGGAGCTGTTTTTT. Translation: CASSLAEPNTGELFF.